Below, 17 T cell receptor beta chains from the same sample are listed, as sequenced in a study of PD-1 blockade in classical Hodgkin lymphoma. Every one of the patients relapsed after autologous stem cell transplantation (brentuximab vedotin exposure was variable). Generated by immunoSEQ multiplex PCR, the TCRdb table keeps only in-frame clones and is missing some. This sample has some 84,000 clones, with about 93% found just once. The sample here was peripheral blood mononuclear cells (PBMCs), taken before the second cycle of nivolumab. All receptors derive from a human donor with classical Hodgkin lymphoma.

CDR3 DNA sequence: TGTGCCAGCAGCCGAGGCTGGGGAGGGCCCCTCACAGATACGCAGTATTTT. Translation gives CASSRGWGGPLTDTQYF. This sequence joins TRBV7-8 and TRBJ2-3; the match to TRBD2 covers 7 bases. The germline V gene encodes CDR1 SGHVS and CDR2 FQNEAQ. V shed 5 bases, J shed 2 bases, and the junction held 13 bases outside the gene matches. The CDR3 is made up of 17 amino acids.

This clone was detected only once. The rearrangement joins TRBV18 to TRBJ1-2; 7 bases align to TRBD1. The CDR3 covers 16 residues. In germline, CDR1 is KGHSH, CDR2 LQKENI. J was trimmed by 2 bases and V by 2 bases; bases with no gene match: 8. Written as DNA, the CDR3 is TGTGCCAGCTCACCATCGAAGACAGGGCTAAACTATGGCTACACCTTC. Translated: CASSPSKTGLNYGYTF.

V gene TRBV5-1 combines with J gene TRBJ2-3, with 9 bases aligning to TRBD2. CDR3 length: 17 amino acids. With V trimmed by 0 bases and J by 2 bases, 7 bases remained unmatched. CDR1 is SGHRS and CDR2 is YFSETQ in the germline V gene. This CDR3 is CASSLAASGTNTDTQYF. The CDR3 region has the DNA TGCGCCAGCAGCTTGGCGGCTAGCGGGACAAACACAGATACGCAGTATTTT.

V is TRBV5-1 and J is TRBJ2-1; 8 bases line up with TRBD1. Per the germline V gene, CDR1 is SGHRS and CDR2 is YFSETQ. J lost 5 bases, V lost 2 bases, and 6 bases had no gene match. The CDR3 has 15 amino acids. The DNA for the CDR3 is TGCGCCAGCAGCTTAGACAGGGGTGGTCACAATGAGCAGTTCTTC. Its protein is CASSLDRGGHNEQFF.

The V call is TRBV28, the J call TRBJ2-7; a weak D match, TRBD2 (5 bases). Germline CDR1 reads MDHEN; CDR2 reads SYDVKM. This CDR3 contains 16 residues. The V gene lost 4 bases and the J gene lost 3 bases, with 19 bases spanning the gap. The CDR3 reads CASSSGVFPVSYEQYF. DNA for the CDR3: TGTGCCAGCAGTTCCGGGGTGTTCCCGGTTAGCTACGAGCAGTACTTC.

Turning to this clone: The junction departs from germline at one end; a sequencing error may be responsible. V is TRBV5-1 and J is TRBJ1-1; D not resolved. Per the germline V gene, CDR1 is SGHRS and CDR2 is YFSETQ. CDR3 length: 15 residues. CDR3: CAGSLWSKVNTEAFF. CDR3 sequence (DNA): TGCGCCGGCAGCTTATGGTCGAAGGTGAACACTGAAGCTTTCTTT. The full variable domain, in which reference TRBV5-1 and TRBJ1-1 provide the parts outside the CDR3, is KAGVTQTPRYLIKTRGQQVTLSCSPISGHRSVSWYQQTPGQGLQFLFEYFSETQRNKGNFPGRFSGRQFSNSRSEMNVSTLELGDSALYLCAGSLWSKVNTEAFFGQGTRLTVV.

The chain joins TRBV7-6 to TRBJ2-3, with TRBD2 identical over 7 bases. There are 16 residues in the CDR3. V was pared by 1 base and J by 0 bases, with 4 bases of the junction left unmatched. Germline-derived CDR1 and CDR2 are SGHVS and FNYEAQ. CDR3 sequence (DNA): TGTGCCAGCAGCTTAGTGGCGGGAGCTAGCACAGATACGCAGTATTTT. This translates into CASSLVAGASTDTQYF.

The chain combines TRBV6-1 with TRBJ2-5; 7 bases are a match to TRBD1. The CDR3 length is 16 residues. V trimming: 4 bases; J trimming: 4 bases; junction bases outside the gene matches: 12. Germline V CDR1 and CDR2: MNHNS, SASEGT. The CDR3 here is CASSVETGLAGETQYF. In DNA form, the CDR3 reads TGTGCCAGCAGTGTAGAGACAGGGCTTGCTGGAGAGACCCAGTACTTC.

This sequence joins TRBV30 and TRBJ1-5; D is ambiguous. The ends were cut back, 1 base at V and 5 bases at J, with 9 bases in the middle. The CDR3 length is 13 residues. Germline CDR1 and CDR2: GTSNPN and SVGIG (reference sequence). The CDR3, as DNA: TGTGCCTGGAGTGGGGAGATCGATCAGCCCCAGCATTTT. Amino acids: CAWSGEIDQPQHF.

The chain combines TRBV5-1 with TRBJ2-5, with no clear D. This CDR3 has 16 residues. Trimming removed 0 bases at V and 2 bases at J, with 14 bases between. Germline CDR1 is SGHRS and CDR2 is YFSETQ. The CDR3 spells CASSLAGVPYQETQYF. CDR3 nucleotides: TGCGCCAGCAGCTTGGCCGGTGTCCCGTATCAAGAGACCCAGTACTTC.

The V gene is TRBV14, the J gene TRBJ2-7; D unclear. Germline lookup yields CDR1 SGHDN and CDR2 FVKESK. The CDR3 length is 12 residues. Trimming took off 2 bases at V and 2 bases at J, with 4 bases between the two ends. CDR3 DNA: TGTGCCAGCAGCCAACGGGCCTACGAGCAGTACTTC. It encodes CASSQRAYEQYF.

This clone was picked up one time. This rearrangement joins TRBV15 to TRBJ2-2; no reliable D call. Between the trimmed V and J ends, which lost 1 base and 7 bases, there was a span of 10 bases. CDR3 length equals 14 residues. Per germline, CDR1 LNHNV and CDR2 YYDKDF (reference sequence). CDR3: CATSRAGLYGELFF. The CDR3 coding sequence is TGTGCCACCAGCAGAGCCGGGCTCTACGGGGAGCTGTTTTTT.

V is TRBV27 and J is TRBJ1-3; D remains unclear. V gave up 0 bases and J gave up 6 bases, with 9 bases separating them. CDR1 and CDR2 from the germline V gene are MNHEY and SMNVEV (reference sequence). The CDR3 is 14 residues long. The chain's CDR3 is CASSLSGPENTIYF. CDR3 nucleotide sequence: TGTGCCAGCAGTTTATCAGGACCTGAAAACACCATATATTTT.

This chain links TRBV5-1 with TRBJ2-3; D gene ambiguous. CDR1 and CDR2 from the germline V gene are SGHRS and YFSETQ. CDR3 length: 15 amino acids. V dropped 3 bases and J dropped 0 bases, with 11 bases sitting between them. For the CDR3, the DNA is TGCGCCAGCAGCTCGACTGTTTCTAGCACAGATACGCAGTATTTT. Its protein is CASSSTVSSTDTQYF.

V gene TRBV27 combines with J gene TRBJ2-5; a weak D match, TRBD2 (5 bases). CDR1 MNHEY and CDR2 SMNVEV come from the germline V gene (reference sequence). V dropped 6 bases and J dropped 3 bases, with 11 bases sitting between them. This CDR3 has 13 amino acids. CDR3 coding DNA: TGTGCCAGCAGCGCCTTCGGGGAAGAGACCCAGTACTTC. Its protein product is CASSAFGEETQYF.

In its sample, this clone was seen a few times. The rearrangement links TRBV15 to TRBJ1-1; maybe TRBD1 (5 bases). The CDR3 has 15 amino acids. With 1 base removed from V and 5 bases from J, the gap between germline ends came to 14 bases. Germline assignment: CDR1 LNHNV and CDR2 YYDKDF (reference sequence). CDR3 amino acids: CATSRGWGTQTEAFF. CDR3 DNA sequence: TGTGCCACCAGCAGAGGCTGGGGGACCCAGACTGAAGCTTTCTTT. Together with reference TRBV15 and TRBJ1-1, the CDR3 gives the full variable domain: DAMVIQNPRYQVTQFGKPVTLSCSQTLNHNVMYWYQQKSSQAPKLLFHYYDKDFNNEADTPDNFQSRRPNTSFCFLDIRSPGLGDTAMYLCATSRGWGTQTEAFFGQGTRLTVV.

This clone was detected a few times. The chain uses TRBV5-4 and TRBJ2-5, with 8 bases lining up with TRBD1. Germline loops: CDR1 SGHNT, CDR2 YYREEE (reference sequence). The CDR3 sequence is 14 residues long. V lost 0 bases and J lost 5; bases outside the gene matches: 3. CDR3 in amino acids: CASSLAPGGETQYF. The CDR3 DNA follows: TGTGCCAGCAGCTTGGCCCCAGGGGGCGAGACCCAGTACTTC.